This TCR beta chain was captured in a study of blood T cells in healthy people across ages. Study-wide findings and caveats: PBMC samples, being unsorted, prevented any conclusive comparison of naive and antigen-experienced cells.

PCR was performed a second time for about 7 to 11 cycles using a sample-barcoded 5' primer and a J-beta primer mix. Using its own MiXCR run on the 5' RACE reads, TCRdb lists one record per CDR3 protein. The sample holds 1.6 million or so distinct CDR3 sequences, about 35% seen once. This CDR3 region has 14 residues. Per germline, CDR1 SGHTA and CDR2 FQGNSA. V gave up 5 bases and J gave up 4 bases; unmatched junction bases: 6. Turning to this clonotype: Antigen specificity is unknown.

The V and J genes are TRBV7-2 and TRBJ2-5, with 8 bases identical to TRBD2. The sequencing sample was made of blood. This TCR derives from a woman in her twenties or thirties in good health. The CDR3 nucleotides are TGTGCCAGCAGCATTAGCGGGATAGGAGAGACCCAGTACTTC. As protein: CASSISGIGETQYF.